Sequencing of this TCR beta chain was carried out in a study of Ad26.COV2.S vaccination and SARS-CoV-2 variants (dated by TCRdb to the early 2020s). Context from the whole study: Vaccine-arm donors were drawn from COV1001, a multicentre, randomized, double-blind, placebo-controlled phase I-IIa trial of Ad26.COV2.S in healthy adults. Investigators did not know the trial group allocation while performing experiments and assessing outcomes. A total of 32 samples were included in the TCR-sequenced set, comprising 19 Ad26.COV2.S vaccine recipients, 5 placebo recipients and 8 SARS-CoV-2 convalescent individuals. TCRbeta repertoire sequencing served as the tool for gauging how specific and how broad the SARS-CoV-2-reactive T cell receptors were following Ad26.COV2.S vaccination. Ad26.COV2.S was given intramuscularly at 5x10^10 or 1x10^11 viral particles, as a single shot or as two shots 56 days apart. Trial participants were randomized into five groups of five, in which low-dose or high-dose Ad26.COV2.S was given once or twice, or placebo was given on both occasions.

What this sample's treatment or condition label stands for: approximately 18 received Ad26.COV2.S at low or high dose, single or two shots; 5 received placebo; per-sample allocation not given. For vaccine and placebo recipients, the sequenced repertoires came from samples collected on day 63 after the first injection. In Cohort 1b, about two dozen adults aged 18-55 years were enrolled at a single site in Boston, USA, between 29 July and 7 August 2020. Ad26.COV2.S was a replication-incompetent adenovirus type 26 vector that expressed a prefusion-stabilized SARS-CoV-2 spike protein derived from the original Wuhan strain. Of note for this clone: This clone's antigen is unknown. The sample holds no much larger clone one base away, and base qualities are not on file.

Here is what the overall study found, with its caveats: Substantial breadth of spike-specific CD8+ and CD4+ T cell responses was reported after vaccination. Higher spike-specific TCR breadth was observed in Ad26.COV2.S recipients than in placebo recipients (P = 0.0014). It was noted by the authors that total T cell responses may have been underestimated by the TCR breadth and depth analyses. The study was not powered for comparison of responses between vaccine doses or regimens. Vaccine and placebo recipients had similar non-spike TCR breadth, a finding consistent with the vaccine containing only spike.

The immunoSEQ Assay was the method used to sequence TCRbeta CDR3 regions. After extraction, genomic DNA underwent amplification by bias-controlled multiplex PCR, followed by high-throughput sequencing. The study's own analysis went as follows. To quantify the absolute abundance of every unique TCRbeta CDR3 region, sequences were collapsed and filtered. T cell fraction was estimated by normalizing TCRbeta template counts to usable DNA, which was measured by amplifying reference genes present in all nucleated cells. Repertoire TCRs were annotated as SARS-CoV-2-specific when V gene, CDR3 amino acid sequence and J gene were exactly matched to a known reactive TCR set. The reference SARS-CoV-2 TCR set came from MIRA and was filtered for enrichment in COVID-19-positive ImmuneCODE repertoires, removing public or cross-reactive TCRs. Using the MIRA antigens, annotated TCRs were further analysed by specific ORF or by position within an ORF. Breadth was defined as annotated unique rearrangements over total unique productive rearrangements; depth was the summed frequency of those rearrangements. TCR breadth was compared between groups using two-sided Wilcoxon rank-sum tests. As stored in TCRdb, this immuneACCESS dataset retains in-frame rearrangements with V and J assigned. A fraction of the clones does not appear; measured against another copy, unresolved V genes explain less than half of the discrepancy, and the remainder lacks a known reason. V, J and clone size were drawn from that table, and D and trimming were deduced from the DNA. The sample has about 400,000 clones on record, about 92% of them singletons. The ten largest make up more than 1.5% of the sample.

CDR1 and CDR2 are drawn from the germline V gene: MGHDK, SYGVNS. The CDR3, from cysteine to phenylalanine, totals 15 residues. Only the CDR3 DNA stays, 45 bases, in frame from base 1. V is trimmed back by 4 bases and J by 4 bases, and the junction contains 4 bases that no gene match accounts for. This receptor was identified in a person between 18 and 65 years old who received the Ad26.COV2.S COVID-19 vaccine or a placebo. The material sequenced was peripheral blood, taken in a trial of Ad26.COV2.S vaccine versus placebo. In this chain, TRBV25-1 is recombined with TRBJ2-3, with 11 central nucleotides matching TRBD2. The CDR3 here reads CASSVLTSGADTQYF. The nucleotide sequence is given as TGTGCCAGCAGTGTATTGACTAGCGGGGCAGATACGCAGTATTTT. The CDR3, completed at both ends by the reference TRBV25-1 and TRBJ2-3 genes, gives the full variable domain EADIYQTPRYLVIGTGKKITLECSQTMGHDKMYWYQQDPGMELHLIHYSYGVNSTEKGDLSSESTVSRIRTEHFPLTLESARPSHTSQYLCASSVLTSGADTQYFGPGTRLTVL.